What follows are 8 T cell receptor beta chains derived from one specimen sequenced in a study of CD8 T cells in ankylosing spondylitis. Study results and limitations: About 8 highly homologous variants made up a TCR beta motif, and this motif appeared characteristic of ankylosing spondylitis blood.

These receptors have no identified antigens. MiXCR, run by TCRdb on the 5' RACE reads, gives a single entry per CDR3 protein. The repertoire includes a few hundred thousand distinct CDR3 sequences, 8% of them detected once, and 13% to 15% sits in the top ten. The sequencing input was blood, either unsorted or a sorted T cell fraction (not recorded which). Source of these receptors: a male donor with ankylosing spondylitis.

This clonotype was detected many times. J is TRBJ2-1 and V is TRBV6-2 or TRBV6-3; no clear D. CDR3 length: 15 residues. V gave up 5 bases and J gave up 7 bases, with 18 bases separating them. Germline V gene data show CDR1 as MNHEY and CDR2 as SVGEGT. The CDR3 loop reads CASSLKLAGMNEQFF. The CDR3 DNA sequence: TGTGCCAGCAGTCTTAAGTTGGCTGGGATGAATGAGCAGTTCTTC.

The CDR3 DNA is TGTGCCTGGACCGAGGAAGTGAACACTGAAGCTTTCTTT. Translating gives CAWTEEVNTEAFF. The V and J genes are TRBV30 and TRBJ1-1; D not certain. Trimming removed 4 bases at V and 0 bases at J, with 9 bases between. Germline V gene data show CDR1 as GTSNPN and CDR2 as SVGIG (reference sequence). This CDR3 is built from 13 residues.

This clonotype was recorded a few times. CDR3: CASSRMGYNEQFF. DNA for the CDR3: TGTGCCAGCTCCAGGATGGGCTACAATGAGCAGTTCTTC. The chain joins TRBV18 to TRBJ2-1; D is ambiguous. V was pared by 6 bases and J by 3 bases, with 9 bases between. The length of the CDR3 is 13 residues. The germline V gene encodes CDR1 KGHSH and CDR2 LQKENI.

The V gene is TRBV12-3 or TRBV12-4, the J gene TRBJ1-1; D unclear. The CDR3 runs 14 residues. V lost 5 bases and J 6 bases, leaving 16 bases between the germline ends. The CDR3: CASSPRRQRSEAFF. CDR3 sequence (DNA): TGTGCCAGCAGTCCGAGACGTCAACGTTCTGAAGCTTTCTTT.

This clonotype was recorded at least ten times. The V call is TRBV6-5, the J call TRBJ2-5; unclear D gene. V lost 3 bases and J 5 bases, leaving 7 bases between the germline ends. The CDR3 sequence is 12 residues long. Per germline, CDR1 MNHEY and CDR2 SVGAGI. DNA of the CDR3: TGTGCCAGCAGTTATAGGCGGGAGACCCAGTACTTC. It encodes CASSYRRETQYF.

In this sample, this clonotype turned up a few times. The chain employs TRBV18 and TRBJ2-7; D is unclear. The germline CDR1 and CDR2 sequences are KGHSH and LQKENI. With 3 bases removed from V and 0 bases from J, the gap between germline ends came to 12 bases. The CDR3 has 15 amino acids. CDR3 DNA: TGTGCCAGCTCACCTGGACGGAGTAGCTCCTACGAGCAGTACTTC. This codes for CASSPGRSSSYEQYF.

This clonotype has at least ten counts. This rearrangement joins TRBV11-2 to TRBJ2-2; D remains ambiguous. CDR3 length: 15 residues. Trimming shortened V by 1 base and J by 4 bases, and 10 bases separated the two germline ends. Germline CDR1 SGHAT, CDR2 FQNNGV. The CDR3 reads CASSLGSRPTGELFF. The CDR3 coding sequence is TGTGCCAGCAGCTTAGGGAGCAGGCCCACCGGGGAGCTGTTTTTT.

This clonotype was observed a handful of times. CDR3 protein: CSALPTSGRGPTYNEQFF. Here the CDR3 DNA reads TGCAGTGCTCTTCCGACTAGCGGGAGGGGTCCTACCTACAATGAGCAGTTCTTC. This chain uses TRBV20-1 with TRBJ2-1; 14 bases match TRBD2. This CDR3 is built from 18 residues. CDR1 is DFQATT, CDR2 SNEGSKA, per germline (reference sequence). Losses at the gene ends were 5 bases for V and 2 bases for J; bases not matched to a gene: 11.